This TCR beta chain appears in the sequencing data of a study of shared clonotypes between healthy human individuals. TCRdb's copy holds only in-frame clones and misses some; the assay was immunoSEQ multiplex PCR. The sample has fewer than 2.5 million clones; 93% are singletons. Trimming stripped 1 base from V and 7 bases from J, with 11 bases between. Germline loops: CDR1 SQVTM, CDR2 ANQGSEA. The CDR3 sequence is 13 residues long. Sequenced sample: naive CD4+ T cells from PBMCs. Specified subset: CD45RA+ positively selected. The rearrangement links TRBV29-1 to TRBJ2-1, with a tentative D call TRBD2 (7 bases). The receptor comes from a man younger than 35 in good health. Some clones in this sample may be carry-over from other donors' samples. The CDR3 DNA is TGCAGCGTTGAAGGCGGGGGCAGGAATGAGCAGTTCTTC. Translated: CSVEGGGRNEQFF.